Shown below are 26 T cell receptor beta chains from a single sample sequenced in a study of Graves' ophthalmopathy and Graves' hyperthyroidism. Amplified TCR beta CDR3 regions were obtained using RNA transcripts as template. HTBI primers primed a first-round RT-PCR, and a second-round multiplex PCR followed. Via MiXCR, TCRdb re-called the multiplex PCR reads, giving one row per CDR3 protein. The sample records around 670,000 distinct CDR3 sequences, roughly 40% being singletons. The sample was peripheral blood. These receptors were obtained from an adult man with Graves' ophthalmopathy.

Concerning this clonotype: A read error is likely, as this CDR3 ends without the conserved phenylalanine or tryptophan. The chain employs TRBV7-2 and TRBJ2-7; TRBD2 might be the D (7 bases). The CDR3 is made up of 16 amino acids. V lost 6 bases and J lost 1, with 19 bases in between. The germline V gene has CDR1 SGHTA and CDR2 FQGNSA. CDR3 nucleotides: TGTGCCAGCAGTCTACGAGGGGGGGACTATTCCTACGAGCAGTACTCC. It translates to CASSLRGGDYSYEQYS.

In its sample, this clonotype was seen many times. The rearrangement uses TRBV2 and TRBJ1-3, with D possibly matching TRBD1 (5 bases). The ends were cut back, 4 bases at V and 4 bases at J, with 8 bases in the middle. The CDR3 is made up of 13 amino acids. Germline V gene lookup returns CDR1 SNHLY and CDR2 FYNNEI. CDR3 residues: CASSGAGGNTIYF. The CDR3 DNA follows: TGTGCCAGCAGTGGGGCAGGGGGAAACACCATATATTTT.

This rearrangement joins TRBV2 to TRBJ1-1; D might be TRBD1 (5 bases). Germline CDR1 reads SNHLY; CDR2 reads FYNNEI. This CDR3 has 13 residues. Trimming cost V 5 bases and J 7 bases, with 14 bases left between them. This CDR3 is CASSLTGTYEAFF. The DNA for the CDR3 is TGTGCCAGCAGTTTGACCGGGACGTATGAAGCTTTCTTT.

The gene calls are TRBV12-5 and TRBJ1-2; D ambiguous. With 1 base removed from V and 2 bases from J, the gap between germline ends came to 5 bases. The CDR3 is 13 residues long. The germline V gene encodes CDR1 LGHNT and CDR2 FRNRAP. The CDR3 is CASGLGRNYGYTF. The CDR3, as DNA: TGTGCTAGTGGTTTGGGCCGAAACTATGGCTACACCTTC.

The rearrangement uses TRBV19 and TRBJ1-1; the D gene is possibly TRBD1 (5 bases). The CDR3 consists of 15 residues. Trimming pared 7 bases from V and 5 bases from J, leaving 20 bases between. CDR1 is LNHDA, CDR2 SQIVND, per germline (reference sequence). The CDR3 reads CASNPPGARDTEAFF. The CDR3 DNA reads TGTGCCAGTAACCCCCCCGGGGCCAGGGATACTGAAGCTTTCTTT.

This sequence joins TRBV6-6 and TRBJ2-7; 8 nucleotides align to TRBD1. The ends lost 2 bases at V and 6 bases at J; junction bases unmatched: 6. CDR1 is MNHNY, CDR2 SVGAGI, per germline (reference sequence). The CDR3 runs 14 residues. The CDR3 DNA reads TGTGCCAGCAGTTACGGGCAGGGGGCTGCCGAGCAGTACTTC. Residues: CASSYGQGAAEQYF.

This chain links TRBV19 with TRBJ1-5, with unresolved D. The V end was cut by 5 bases, the J end by 5 bases, with 10 bases between. The CDR3 runs 13 residues. Germline V lookup: CDR1 LNHDA, CDR2 SQIVND (reference sequence). The CDR3 is CASSRSRDQPQHF. The DNA for the CDR3 is TGTGCCAGTAGTCGCAGTAGGGATCAGCCCCAGCATTTT. Using reference TRBV19 and TRBJ1-5 for the parts outside the CDR3, the full variable domain is DGGITQSPKYLFRKEGQNVTLSCEQNLNHDAMYWYRQDPGQGLRLIYYSQIVNDFQKGDIAEGYSVSREKKESFPLTVTSAQKNPTAFYLCASSRSRDQPQHFGDGTRLSIL.

About this clonotype: The junction does not match germline at one end; this may be a read error. The chain couples TRBV5-6 to TRBJ2-7, with D possibly being TRBD1 or TRBD2 (6 bases each). Germline values: CDR1 SGHDT, CDR2 YYEEEE. This CDR3 is 14 amino acids long. The DNA of the CDR3 is TGTGCCAGCAGCGACGGGGGCCACTCCTACGGGCAGTACTTC. Translating it yields CASSDGGHSYGQYF. The complete variable domain, with remaining parts taken from reference TRBV5-6 and TRBJ2-7, reads DAGVTQSPTHLIKTRGQQVTLRCSPKSGHDTVSWYQQALGQGPQFIFQYYEEEERQRGNFPDRFSGHQFPNYSSELNVNALLLGDSALYLCASSDGGHSYGQYFGPGTRLTVT.

This clonotype came up a few times. The rearrangement links TRBV7-8 to TRBJ1-2; TRBD1 matches 11 bases. Per the germline V gene, CDR1 is SGHVS and CDR2 is FQNEAQ. V lost 4 bases and J lost 7; bases outside the gene matches: 5. CDR3 length: 14 amino acids. In nucleotides, the CDR3 is TGTGCCAGCAGCTCGGGACAGGGGGTGGCTGGCTACACCTTC. Protein: CASSSGQGVAGYTF.

This CDR3 is CSARRDGQNQPQHF. CDR3 DNA: TGCAGTGCCCGTAGGGACGGACAGAATCAGCCCCAGCATTTT. The rearrangement links TRBV20-1 to TRBJ1-5; TRBD1 is a possible D gene (6 bases). V lost 6 bases and J lost 4, with 16 bases in between. The CDR3 consists of 14 residues. CDR1 is DFQATT and CDR2 is SNEGSKA in the germline V gene (reference sequence).

The V gene is TRBV5-1, the J gene TRBJ2-7; D not resolved. The V end was cut by 3 bases, the J end by 3 bases, with 13 bases between. This CDR3 is built from 14 residues. Germline loops: CDR1 SGHRS, CDR2 YFSETQ. The CDR3 spells CASSSDPQNYEQYF. The DNA for the CDR3 is TGCGCCAGCAGCTCGGATCCGCAAAACTACGAGCAGTACTTC.

A word on this clonotype: One junction end disagrees with the germline gene, perhaps due to a read error. This chain joins TRBV20-1 and TRBJ2-7; D is possibly TRBD1 (6 bases). This CDR3 region has 13 residues. The germline V gene has CDR1 DFQATT and CDR2 SNEGSKA (reference sequence). CDR3 sequence (DNA): TGCAGTGCTGACAGGTACTACTCCTACGGGCAGTACTTC. Its translation is CSADRYYSYGQYF.

This clonotype showed up many times. The J gene is TRBJ2-5, the V gene TRBV7-2; 7 nucleotides align to TRBD1. This CDR3 comprises 16 residues. Germline V CDR1 and CDR2: SGHTA, FQGNSA. The V segment lost 3 bases and the J segment 1 base; nucleotides outside the gene matches: 8. The CDR3 region has the DNA TGTGCCAGCAGCTTCCACCCCGGGACAGTCCAAGAGACCCAGTACTTC. It codes for CASSFHPGTVQETQYF.

V usage is TRBV6-6 and J usage is TRBJ2-7; 7 bases are shared with TRBD1. The CDR3 contains 14 residues. Germline assignment: CDR1 MNHNY and CDR2 SVGAGI (reference sequence). Trimming removed 1 base from V and 5 bases from J; junction bases left unmatched: 5. CDR3 coding DNA: TGTGCCAGCAGTTACTGGGACAGAGGGCACGAGCAGTACTTC. Its translation: CASSYWDRGHEQYF.

This clonotype was recorded many times. The gene calls are TRBV7-9 and TRBJ1-4; D remains ambiguous. Deletions cut 7 bases from V and 7 bases from J, with 10 bases between. CDR3 length: 12 residues. The germline V gene has CDR1 SEHNR and CDR2 FQNEAQ (reference sequence). CDR3 region: CASTLPSEKLFF. The CDR3 coding sequence is TGTGCCAGCACTCTACCCAGTGAAAAACTGTTTTTT. Filled out from reference TRBV7-9 and TRBJ1-4, the complete variable domain reads DTGVSQNPRHKITKRGQNVTFRCDPISEHNRLYWYRQTLGQGPEFLTYFQNEAQLEKSRLLSDRFSAERPKGSFSTLEIQRTEQGDSAMYLCASTLPSEKLFFGSGTQLSVL.

J is TRBJ1-5 and V is TRBV5-5, with D perhaps TRBD1 (5 bases). Between the trimmed V and J ends, which lost 4 bases and 3 bases, there was a span of 20 bases. This CDR3 is 17 amino acids long. The germline V gene encodes CDR1 SGHKS and CDR2 YYEKEE (reference sequence). The CDR3 protein is CASSQDQGSNNNQPQHF. The CDR3 coding sequence is TGTGCCAGCAGCCAAGATCAGGGCAGTAATAACAATCAGCCCCAGCATTTT.

The chain employs TRBV7-9 and TRBJ2-5; D is uncertain. The CDR3 consists of 14 residues. With 1 base removed from V and 5 bases from J, the gap between germline ends came to 11 bases. Germline loops: CDR1 SEHNR, CDR2 FQNEAQ (reference sequence). CDR3 amino acids: CASSLDRVPETQYF. CDR3 sequence (DNA): TGTGCCAGCAGCTTAGATCGCGTTCCGGAGACCCAGTACTTC. The entire variable domain, with the rest obtained from reference TRBV7-9 and TRBJ2-5, is as follows: DTGVSQNPRHKITKRGQNVTFRCDPISEHNRLYWYRQTLGQGPEFLTYFQNEAQLEKSRLLSDRFSAERPKGSFSTLEIQRTEQGDSAMYLCASSLDRVPETQYFGPGTRLLVL.

This chain connects TRBV12-3 or TRBV12-4 to TRBJ1-1, with D perhaps TRBD1 (5 bases). Between the trimmed V and J ends, which lost 2 bases and 3 bases, there was a span of 16 bases. This CDR3 is 16 amino acids long. CDR3 sequence (DNA): TGTGCCAGCAGTTTACATCGGGGGGTGGCGGACACTGAAGCTTTCTTT. Encoded protein: CASSLHRGVADTEAFF.

The chain recombines TRBV2 with TRBJ1-1; D is unresolved. Germline V gene data show CDR1 as SNHLY and CDR2 as FYNNEI. CDR3 length equals 16 residues. Trimming stripped 3 bases from V and 2 bases from J, with 16 bases between. Written as DNA, the CDR3 is TGTGCCAGCAGTGAGACGCGTACCTCTGGAAACACTGAAGCTTTCTTT. It encodes CASSETRTSGNTEAFF.

With regard to this clonotype: One junction end disagrees with the germline gene, perhaps due to a read error. The genes are TRBV9 and TRBJ1-2; D is possibly TRBD1 (5 bases). This CDR3 spans 16 amino acids. The germline CDR1 and CDR2 sequences are SGDLS and YYNGEE. In nucleotides, the CDR3 is TGTGCCAGCACCCCAAGTGGTGGGGGGGATCACTATGACTACACCTTC. Translating it yields CASTPSGGGDHYDYTF.

This clonotype was seen repeatedly, ten times or more. The chain uses TRBV7-9 and TRBJ2-7, with 7 bases aligning to TRBD1. After removal of 5 bases from V and 4 bases from J, the junction contained 11 bases not matched to a gene. This CDR3 comprises 15 residues. The germline V gene encodes CDR1 SEHNR and CDR2 FQNEAQ (reference sequence). CDR3 nucleotides: TGTGCCAGCAGCCCTAGCCGGGACAGTGTGTACGAGCAGTACTTC. Translation: CASSPSRDSVYEQYF.

Regarding this clonotype: It may be a read error: a sequence one base away is much more abundant. The chain combines TRBV2 with TRBJ2-5, with a tentative D call TRBD2 (6 bases). CDR3 length: 15 amino acids. Per the germline V gene, CDR1 is SNHLY and CDR2 is FYNNEI. V was clipped by 4 bases and J by 0 bases, with 12 bases between them. CDR3 protein: CASSADRGYQETQYF. The CDR3 DNA sequence: TGTGCCAGCAGTGCGGATCGGGGGTACCAAGAGACCCAGTACTTC. Full variable domain (remainder filled in from reference TRBV2 and TRBJ2-5): EPEVTQTPSHQVTQMGQEVILRCVPISNHLYFYWYRQILGQKVEFLVSFYNNEISEKSEIFDDQFSVERPDGSNFTLKIRSTKLEDSAMYFCASSADRGYQETQYFGPGTRLLVL.

This clonotype was observed many times. The V gene is TRBV19, the J gene TRBJ1-2, with no clear D. The V gene's germline CDR1 is LNHDA and CDR2 SQIVND (reference sequence). CDR3 length: 12 residues. The ends were cut back, 5 bases at V and 5 bases at J, with 9 bases in the middle. CDR3 sequence: CASSRERYGYTF. The CDR3 coding sequence is TGTGCCAGTAGTCGCGAGAGGTATGGCTACACCTTC.

In this sample, this clonotype turned up a few times. The chain combines TRBV7-9 with TRBJ2-5; D is perhaps TRBD1 (5 bases). CDR1 and CDR2 from the germline V gene are SEHNR and FQNEAQ (reference sequence). The CDR3 has 15 residues. V was trimmed by 0 bases and J by 4 bases, leaving 12 bases between them. CDR3 sequence reads: CASSLAWGPLETQYF. Here the CDR3 DNA reads TGTGCCAGCAGCTTAGCGTGGGGCCCCCTAGAGACCCAGTACTTC.

In its sample, this clonotype was seen a few times. As DNA, the CDR3 is TGTGCCAGCAGTTACTCTATGGGCGGGAGAGAGACCCAGTACTTC. This codes for CASSYSMGGRETQYF. The gene calls are TRBV2 and TRBJ2-5; 7 nucleotides align to TRBD2. CDR1 is SNHLY, CDR2 FYNNEI, per germline. The trim removed 5 bases at V and 4 bases at J, leaving 10 bases unmatched. The CDR3 covers 15 residues.

This clonotype was detected ten times or more. V and J are TRBV7-9 and TRBJ1-1; weak D call: TRBD1 (6 bases). The germline V gene has CDR1 SEHNR and CDR2 FQNEAQ (reference sequence). V was trimmed by 6 bases and J by 8 bases, leaving 19 bases between them. The CDR3 is made up of 14 amino acids. CDR3 region: CASSPVFPGHEAFF. CDR3 in DNA: TGTGCCAGCAGTCCAGTTTTTCCGGGACACGAAGCTTTCTTT. The whole variable domain, remainder taken from reference TRBV7-9 and TRBJ1-1, is DTGVSQNPRHKITKRGQNVTFRCDPISEHNRLYWYRQTLGQGPEFLTYFQNEAQLEKSRLLSDRFSAERPKGSFSTLEIQRTEQGDSAMYLCASSPVFPGHEAFFGQGTRLTVV.